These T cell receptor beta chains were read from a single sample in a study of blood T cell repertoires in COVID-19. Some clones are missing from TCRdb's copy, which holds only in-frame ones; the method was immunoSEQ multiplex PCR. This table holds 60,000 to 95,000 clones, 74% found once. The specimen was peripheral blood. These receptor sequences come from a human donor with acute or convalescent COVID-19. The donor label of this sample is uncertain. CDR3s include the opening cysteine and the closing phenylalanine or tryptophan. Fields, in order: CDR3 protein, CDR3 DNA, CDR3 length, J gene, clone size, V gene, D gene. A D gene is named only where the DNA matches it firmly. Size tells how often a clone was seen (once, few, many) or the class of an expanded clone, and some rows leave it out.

CASSAGTGNSPLHF | TGTGCCAGCAGCGCCGGGACAGGGAATTCACCCCTCCACTTT | 14 | TRBJ1-6 | NA | TRBV2 | TRBD1
CASRGGGGLKTAEAFF | TGTGCCAGCAGGGGGGGCGGGGGGCTCAAAACTGCTGAAGCTTTCTTT | 16 | TRBJ1-1 | NA | TRBV2 | NA
CASSLGQMAQNTEAFF | TGTGCCAGCTCACTGGGACAGATGGCCCAGAACACTGAAGCTTTCTTT | 16 | TRBJ1-1 | once | TRBV18 | TRBD1
CASSEYSGEAGYGYTF | TGTGCCAGCAGTGAATACAGCGGGGAGGCGGGCTATGGCTACACCTTC | 16 | TRBJ1-2 | NA | TRBV25-1 | NA
CASSLGQGVEKLFF | TGCGCCAGCAGCTTGGGACAGGGGGTGGAAAAACTGTTTTTT | 14 | TRBJ1-4 | NA | TRBV5-1 | TRBD1
CASSINSVYEQYF | TGTGCCAGCAGCATAAATAGTGTCTACGAGCAGTACTTC | 13 | TRBJ2-7 | NA | TRBV11-3 | NA
CASSSGQFLGSPLHF | TGTGCCAGCAGCTCCGGACAGTTTTTGGGTTCACCCCTCCACTTT | 15 | TRBJ1-6 | NA | TRBV9 | NA
CASSTGQPEKLFF | TGTGCCAGCAGCACGGGACAGCCCGAAAAACTGTTTTTT | 13 | TRBJ1-4 | NA | TRBV28 | TRBD1
CASVAQASQNTGELFF | TGTGCCAGCGTGGCCCAGGCTAGCCAGAACACCGGGGAGCTGTTTTTT | 16 | TRBJ2-2 | NA | TRBV3-1/TRBV3-2 | NA
CSASDGASVHGYTF | TGCAGTGCTAGTGATGGAGCGTCAGTCCATGGCTACACCTTC | 14 | TRBJ1-2 | NA | TRBV20-1 | NA
CASSLRGVNEQFF | TGTGCCAGCAGTTTAAGGGGCGTTAATGAGCAGTTCTTC | 13 | TRBJ2-1 | NA | TRBV28 | NA
CASSEAAGGSGEQYF | TGTGCCAGCAGTGAAGCGGCGGGAGGATCGGGGGAGCAGTACTTC | 15 | TRBJ2-7 | NA | TRBV2 | TRBD2
CASRVTGRGADTQYF | TGTGCCAGCAGGGTGACAGGGCGCGGGGCAGATACGCAGTATTTT | 15 | TRBJ2-3 | NA | TRBV2 | NA
CASRKSTGAGTYNEQFF | TGTGCCAGCAGAAAAAGTACAGGGGCGGGAACCTACAATGAGCAGTTCTTC | 17 | TRBJ2-1 | NA | TRBV21-1 | NA
CASTSSETSGSSEQYF | TGTGCCAGTACTTCGTCGGAGACTAGCGGGAGCAGCGAGCAGTACTTC | 16 | TRBJ2-7 | NA | TRBV19 | TRBD2
CAISESGQGSGYTF | TGTGCCATCAGTGAGTCAGGACAGGGCTCTGGCTACACCTTC | 14 | TRBJ1-2 | NA | TRBV10-3 | TRBD1
CASSPRTGGPYEQYF | TGTGCCAGCAGTCCCAGGACAGGGGGGCCCTACGAGCAGTACTTC | 15 | TRBJ2-7 | NA | TRBV6-5 | TRBD1
CASSFGETQYF | TGCGCCAGCAGCTTCGGGGAGACCCAGTACTTC | 11 | TRBJ2-5 | NA | TRBV5-1 | NA
CASSATTDRTEAFF | TGTGCCAGCAGTGCGACGACAGACCGGACTGAAGCTTTCTTT | 14 | TRBJ1-1 | few | TRBV2 | NA
CASTEAGPGGEQFF | TGTGCCAGCACCGAAGCGGGGCCGGGGGGTGAGCAGTTCTTC | 14 | TRBJ2-1 | NA | TRBV9 | TRBD2
CASSLVPPDRVHGYTF | TGTGCCAGCAGCTTGGTCCCCCCCGACAGGGTGCATGGCTACACCTTC | 16 | TRBJ1-2 | NA | TRBV5-6 | TRBD1
CSVEDRREGPGELFF | TGCAGCGTTGAAGATCGACGTGAGGGCCCCGGGGAGCTGTTTTTT | 15 | TRBJ2-2 | NA | TRBV29-1 | NA
CASSLAQGANEKLFF | TGTGCCAGCAGCTTGGCCCAGGGGGCAAATGAAAAACTGTTTTTT | 15 | TRBJ1-4 | NA | TRBV5-4 | TRBD1
CASAWQGNTEAFF | TGTGCCTCCGCCTGGCAGGGGAACACTGAAGCTTTCTTT | 13 | TRBJ1-1 | NA | TRBV2 | NA
CAWSQGIDNSPLHF | TGTGCCTGGAGTCAGGGAATCGATAATTCACCCCTCCACTTT | 14 | TRBJ1-6 | large | TRBV30 | NA
CASSNDRGDNEKLFF | TGTGCCAGCAGTAACGACAGGGGGGACAATGAAAAACTGTTTTTT | 15 | TRBJ1-4 | NA | TRBV6-5 | TRBD1
CASKGTREYNEQFF | TGTGCCAGCAAGGGGACTAGGGAATACAATGAGCAGTTCTTC | 14 | TRBJ2-1 | few | TRBV2 | TRBD2
CASSPLTSQETQYF | TGCGCCAGCAGCCCGCTAACCTCCCAAGAGACCCAGTACTTC | 14 | TRBJ2-5 | NA | TRBV5-1 | NA
CASNQGHLNTGELFF | TGTGCCAGCAACCAAGGACACTTAAACACCGGGGAGCTGTTTTTT | 15 | TRBJ2-2 | few | TRBV2 | NA
CASSLAGSGNTIYF | TGTGCCAGCAGCTTGGCCGGCTCTGGAAACACCATATATTTT | 14 | TRBJ1-3 | NA | TRBV5-4 | NA
CASKLRDRNNSPLHF | TGTGCCAGCAAACTCCGGGATAGGAATAATTCACCCCTCCACTTT | 15 | TRBJ1-6 | NA | TRBV6-5 | NA